These 21 T cell receptor beta chains were sequenced from one sample in a study of vaccination and CD4 T cells after COVID-19. Sequencing of the DNA from cultured CD4+ T cells was carried out with the Oncomine TCR Beta short-read assay. Each CDR3 protein gets one entry after TCRdb re-called the PCR reads with MiXCR. This sample carries 20,000 to 30,000 distinct CDR3 sequences, roughly a third of them seen once, and the ten largest clones take approximately 3.1%. Noted time point: late sampling 161 to 241 days after vaccination in three convalescent patients. Treatment meaning: approximately nine-day PBMC culture with coronavirus spike peptide pools or control peptides (ViraFEST assay). Their antigens are not known. The starting material was CD4+ T cells from blood, cultured in vitro, obtained about 7 months after SARS-CoV-2 vaccination. The source is a human donor who had recovered from COVID-19.

This rearrangement joins TRBV7-9 to TRBJ2-5; D gene ambiguous. V was pared by 5 bases and J by 1 base, with 11 bases between. The CDR3 length is 14 residues. Germline values: CDR1 SEHNR, CDR2 FQNEAQ (reference sequence). In DNA form, the CDR3 reads TGTGCCAGCAGCCCAATGAATGTCCAAGAGACCCAGTACTTC. Translating it yields CASSPMNVQETQYF. Together with reference TRBV7-9 and TRBJ2-5, the CDR3 gives the full variable domain: DTGVSQNPRHKITKRGQNVTFRCDPISEHNRLYWYRQTLGQGPEFLTYFQNEAQLEKSRLLSDRFSAERPKGSFSTLEIQRTEQGDSAMYLCASSPMNVQETQYFGPGTRLLVL.

Sample share makes this clonotype medium-sized. V usage is TRBV4-2 and J usage is TRBJ2-1; D call uncertain. V was cut by 0 bases and J by 4 bases, with 13 bases left in between. In germline, CDR1 is LGHNA, CDR2 YNFKEQ. The CDR3 length is 16 residues. The DNA for the CDR3 is TGTGCCAGCAGCCAAGATAGTCTAGTCGGGTACAATGAGCAGTTCTTC. It yields the protein CASSQDSLVGYNEQFF.

This clonotype was counted a few times. The rearrangement joins TRBV20-1 to TRBJ1-1; 9 bases match TRBD1. Germline loops: CDR1 DFQATT, CDR2 SNEGSKA (reference sequence). J was trimmed by 4 bases and V by 1 base; bases with no gene match: 7. This CDR3 is 15 amino acids long. This chain's CDR3 is CSARGDREESTEAFF. In DNA, the CDR3 is TGCAGTGCTAGAGGGGACAGGGAAGAGTCCACTGAAGCTTTCTTT.

This clonotype was detected a few times. The chain carries TRBV20-1 and TRBJ1-5; TRBD1 matches 9 bases. The CDR3 spans 15 residues. The germline V gene has CDR1 DFQATT and CDR2 SNEGSKA (reference sequence). Trimming took 1 base from V and 5 from J; bases not matched to a gene: 6. CDR3 bases: TGCAGTGCTAGAGGACCCGGGACAGGGTATCAGCCCCAGCATTTT. It encodes CSARGPGTGYQPQHF.

This rearrangement joins TRBV20-1 to TRBJ2-1; TRBD2 is a possible D gene (5 bases). Trimming took 4 bases from V and 2 from J, leaving 6 bases between them. The CDR3 runs to 12 residues. Germline loops: CDR1 DFQATT, CDR2 SNEGSKA (reference sequence). DNA for the CDR3: TGCAGTGCTACCGGGGCCTACAATGAGCAGTTCTTC. It yields the protein CSATGAYNEQFF.

By share, this clonotype counts as medium-sized (0.01 to 0.1%). The chain is built from TRBV7-2 and TRBJ1-1; D is perhaps TRBD1 (5 bases). V was clipped by 1 base and J by 6 bases, with 9 bases between them. The CDR3 is 13 amino acids. CDR1 is SGHTA, CDR2 FQGNSA, per germline. The CDR3 DNA follows: TGTGCCAGCAGCTTAGAGCTGGGGCCTGAAGCTTTCTTT. Its protein product is CASSLELGPEAFF. Supplemented by reference TRBV7-2 and TRBJ1-1, the full variable domain reads GAGVSQSPSNKVTEKGKDVELRCDPISGHTALYWYRQSLGQGLEFLIYFQGNSAPDKSGLPSDRFSAERTGGSVSTLTIQRTQQEDSAVYLCASSLELGPEAFFGQGTRLTVV.

The rearrangement joins TRBV6-1 to TRBJ2-1; the D is unclear. Trimming pared 7 bases from V and 6 bases from J, leaving 13 bases between. CDR3 length: 13 amino acids. The germline gives CDR1 MNHNS, CDR2 SASEGT. The DNA of the CDR3 is TGTGCCAGCACTCGAGGTATAACCAATGAGCAGTTCTTC. This codes for CASTRGITNEQFF.

This clonotype was seen only a few times. This chain joins TRBV28 and TRBJ2-7; D tentatively reads TRBD1 or TRBD2 (6 bases each). The V gene lost 3 bases and the J gene lost 3 bases, with 21 bases spanning the gap. This CDR3 is built from 17 residues. Germline CDR1 is MDHEN and CDR2 is SYDVKM. The CDR3 protein is CASSFSGRGRGNYEQYF. The CDR3, as DNA: TGTGCCAGCAGTTTTAGCGGCAGGGGAAGAGGGAACTACGAGCAGTACTTC.

This clonotype was observed a handful of times. The chain has TRBV6-1 and TRBJ2-3; 7 bases agree with TRBD1. Germline CDR1 is MNHNS and CDR2 is SASEGT. This CDR3 comprises 12 residues. This chain's CDR3 is CAIAQGGDTQYF. In DNA form, the CDR3 reads TGTGCAATAGCCCAAGGGGGCGATACGCAGTATTTT.

The V gene is TRBV24-1, the J gene TRBJ2-3; perhaps TRBD1 as D (6 bases). The CDR3 is 15 residues long. CDR1 is KGHDR and CDR2 is SFDVKD in the germline V gene. V shed 9 bases and J shed 4 bases, with 19 bases lying between them. CDR3 in DNA: TGTGCCACCGGGGGAGCGGAACAGGGTGCAGATACGCAGTATTTT. Translation gives CATGGAEQGADTQYF.

The rearrangement joins TRBV7-2 to TRBJ2-7; TRBD1 matches at 12 bases. CDR1 SGHTA and CDR2 FQGNSA come from the germline V gene. V lost 2 bases, J lost 4 bases, and 12 bases stayed unmatched. The CDR3 consists of 18 residues. The CDR3: CASSLRGTGGVRSYEQYF. The CDR3 DNA is TGTGCCAGCAGCTTAAGGGGGACAGGGGGCGTCCGGAGTTACGAGCAGTACTTC.

This chain uses TRBV7-8 with TRBJ2-2, with 12 bases identical to TRBD2. CDR1 and CDR2 (germline): SGHVS, FQNEAQ. J lost 4 bases, V lost 5 bases, and 8 bases had no gene match. The CDR3 spans 17 residues. CDR3 sequence reads: CASSPRTSGRTTGELFF. The CDR3 DNA is TGTGCCAGCAGCCCGCGCACTAGCGGGAGGACCACCGGGGAGCTGTTTTTT.

This clonotype came up once. The rearrangement joins TRBV7-7 to TRBJ2-2, with a weak D call TRBD2 (6 bases). Germline V lookup: CDR1 SSHAT, CDR2 FNYEAQ (reference sequence). The V and J ends lost 8 bases and 4 bases respectively, with 23 bases between them. CDR3 length: 17 amino acids. The CDR3 DNA reads as TGTGCCAGCTCAGCGGGCCCCGGCCCTGCGGGCACCGGGGAGCTGTTTTTT. Translation: CASSAGPGPAGTGELFF.

In its sample, this clonotype was seen a few times. This rearrangement joins TRBV20-1 to TRBJ1-2, with TRBD1 as a possible D gene (5 bases). Trimming pared 0 bases from V and 8 bases from J, leaving 19 bases between. CDR1 DFQATT and CDR2 SNEGSKA come from the germline V gene (reference sequence). There are 15 residues in the CDR3. CDR3 nucleotide sequence: TGCAGTGCTAGAGATGGGACGGCCGGACTCCGGGGCTACACCTTC. This gives the protein CSARDGTAGLRGYTF.

The chain combines TRBV27 with TRBJ2-3; D is perhaps TRBD2 (6 bases). Germline lookup yields CDR1 MNHEY and CDR2 SMNVEV (reference sequence). CDR3 size: 15 residues. Trimming pared 5 bases from V and 8 bases from J, leaving 20 bases between. Here the CDR3 reads CASSRIIGGKLTQYF. CDR3 in DNA: TGTGCCAGCAGTCGGATTATTGGCGGGAAACTTACGCAGTATTTT.

V is TRBV20-1 and J is TRBJ2-7; 10 nucleotides line up with TRBD1. The CDR3 loop spans 14 amino acids. The germline gives CDR1 DFQATT, CDR2 SNEGSKA (reference sequence). After removal of 2 bases from V and 7 bases from J, the junction contained 8 bases not matched to a gene. CDR3: CSARRDRGRFEQYF. The CDR3 DNA reads as TGCAGTGCTAGACGGGACAGGGGACGGTTTGAGCAGTACTTC.

CDR3 region: CASGRTLLSEQYF. In DNA form, the CDR3 reads TGTGCCAGTGGGAGGACACTCTTATCCGAGCAGTACTTC. The V call is TRBV2, the J call TRBJ2-7; tentatively, D is TRBD2 (6 bases). V lost 9 bases and J 6 bases, leaving 18 bases between the germline ends. Germline V gene sequence: CDR1 SNHLY, CDR2 FYNNEI. The CDR3 loop spans 13 amino acids.

This clonotype turned up a few times. DNA for the CDR3: TGTGCCAGCAGCCAAGCTCGGGTCGATACGCAGTATTTT. Encoded protein: CASSQARVDTQYF. The chain uses TRBV7-9 and TRBJ2-3, with D hard to call. Germline values: CDR1 SEHNR, CDR2 FQNEAQ (reference sequence). The V end lost 5 bases, the J end lost 6 bases, and 12 bases lay between the germline ends. The CDR3 is 13 residues long.

This clonotype was seen a single time. The CDR3 nucleotides read TGTGCCAGCAGTTTGACTAGCGGGGGTAGGGAGCAGTTCTTC. Translated: CASSLTSGGREQFF. V gene TRBV28 combines with J gene TRBJ2-1; TRBD2 agrees at 12 bases. The CDR3 is made up of 14 amino acids. Germline loops: CDR1 MDHEN, CDR2 SYDVKM. Germline trimming cut 3 bases from V and 10 bases from J; bases unmatched to any gene: 4. Together with reference TRBV28 and TRBJ2-1, the CDR3 gives the full variable domain: DVKVTQSSRYLVKRTGEKVFLECVQDMDHENMFWYRQDPGLGLRLIYFSYDVKMKEKGDIPEGYSVSREKKERFSLILESASTNQTSMYLCASSLTSGGREQFFGPGTRLTVL.

Relative to its sample, this clonotype is medium-sized. This chain links TRBV20-1 with TRBJ1-4; a weak D match, TRBD1 (5 bases). This CDR3 spans 15 amino acids. Germline loops: CDR1 DFQATT, CDR2 SNEGSKA (reference sequence). V dropped 2 bases and J dropped 8 bases, with 18 bases sitting between them. The DNA for the CDR3 is TGCAGTGCTAGATCCCCCACAGGCGCCCGGGAAAAACTGTTTTTT. As protein: CSARSPTGAREKLFF.

This clonotype was picked up a small number of times. This chain uses TRBV11-1 with TRBJ2-3; 8 nucleotides line up with TRBD2. Trimming removed 5 bases from V and 5 bases from J; junction bases left unmatched: 6. CDR1 is SGHAT and CDR2 is FQDESV in the germline V gene (reference sequence). CDR3 size: 14 residues. CDR3 in amino acids: CASSPSGRGDTQYF. The CDR3 nucleotides read TGTGCCAGCAGCCCCAGCGGGAGAGGAGATACGCAGTATTTT.